These 4 T cell receptor beta chains were all obtained from the same sample, sequenced in a study of tumor-infiltrating lymphocytes in primary liver carcinoma. A constant-region primer primed TCR beta cDNA synthesis from roughly 500 ng of total RNA. Libraries covering TCR beta were generated through three nested multiplex PCR rounds (using a slightly modified ARM-PCR). Forward primers for TRBV1-TRBV30 and a C-beta reverse primer served the first two PCR rounds, at roughly 10 cycles each. TCRdb fed the multiplex PCR reads into MiXCR, producing one record per CDR3 protein. The sample has more than 95,000 distinct CDR3 sequences; roughly 85% are singletons. Extraction of RNA together with DNA used roughly 20-33 mg of unsorted bulk tissue. The material sequenced was liver tumor tissue from sampling region 3. Subset specified: tumor region T3, left-lateral pole. Receptors originate from a man between 40 and 49 years old with primary liver carcinoma and hepatitis B virus infection.

On this clonotype: At one end, the junction sequence differs from germline, possibly due to a read error. V usage is TRBV5-6 and J usage is TRBJ2-5; D unclear. The CDR3 totals 18 residues. CDR1 and CDR2 (germline): SGHDT, YYEEEE. The CDR3 DNA is TGTGCCAACAGCTTGTTCCTCGGGTTGGATGGCGGTCTTGGGACCCAGTACTTC. Protein product: CANSLFLGLDGGLGTQYF.

In its sample, this clonotype was seen once. The V and J genes are TRBV11-3 and TRBJ2-3; D possibly uses TRBD1 or TRBD2 (6 bases each). Germline CDR1 is SGHNT and CDR2 is YENEEA. The CDR3 is 15 amino acids. The V end lost 6 bases, the J end lost 8 bases, and 21 bases lay between the germline ends. The CDR3 nucleotides are TGTGCCAGCAGTCCCGGAGGGGGAGGCGTAGGTACGCAGTATTTT. Protein sequence: CASSPGGGGVGTQYF.

The table lists this clonotype with many counts. The chain recombines TRBV30 with TRBJ1-2; D is possibly TRBD1 (5 bases). Germline V gene sequence: CDR1 GTSNPN, CDR2 SVGIG (reference sequence). The CDR3 is 11 amino acids. V lost 3 bases to trimming and J lost 5 bases, with 7 bases between them. CDR3 DNA sequence: TGTGCCTGGAGGGGGGTGTATGGCTACACCTTC. This codes for CAWRGVYGYTF.

The chain joins TRBV6-5 to TRBJ2-3; 9 bases map to TRBD2. The CDR3 is made up of 15 amino acids. Germline assignment: CDR1 MNHEY and CDR2 SVGAGI. The CDR3 nucleotides are TGTATCAGCAACCCAGGACTAGCGAGAACAGATACGCAGTATTTT. Translating gives CISNPGLARTDTQYF.